A single sample gave rise to the 25 T cell receptor beta chains below, sequenced in a study of CD4 T cells in relation to SARS-CoV-2 and coronaviruses. The unexposed donors gave CD4+ T cells in about 2010-2019, prior to COVID-19. Isolation of CD4+ T cells took place after roughly nine days in culture. This table comes from immunoSEQ multiplex PCR, and its TCRdb copy is limited to in-frame clones, with some not included. The table shows about 18,000 clones, with approximately 80% occurring only once. The antigens of these receptors remain unknown. Sequencing was carried out using CD4+ T cells from PBMCs, cultured in vitro. Source of these receptors: a human donor in good health.

This clone was observed a handful of times. The J gene is TRBJ1-1, the V gene TRBV10-1; tentative D call: TRBD1 (6 bases). Germline lookup yields CDR1 WNHNN and CDR2 SYGVQD (reference sequence). This CDR3 is 15 amino acids long. V was cut by 3 bases and J by 4 bases, with 15 bases left in between. DNA for the CDR3: TGCGCCAGCAGTGAAGCAGGGGTAGGGGGCACTGAAGCTTTCTTT. It translates to CASSEAGVGGTEAFF.

The chain carries TRBV12-3 or TRBV12-4 and TRBJ2-7, with D possibly TRBD1 on 7 matching bases. The CDR3 totals 13 residues. The V gene lost 6 bases and the J gene lost 2 bases, with 11 bases spanning the gap. For the CDR3, the DNA is TGTGCCAGCAGCGGGGGACAGCCCTACGAGCAGTACTTC. Translating gives CASSGGQPYEQYF.

The chain has TRBV19 and TRBJ1-1, with 8 bases matching TRBD1. This CDR3 contains 14 residues. Germline loops: CDR1 LNHDA, CDR2 SQIVND (reference sequence). The J segment lost 7 bases and the V segment lost 3 bases, leaving 7 bases of the junction unmatched. The CDR3 loop reads CASSIPGGEIEAFF. The DNA for the CDR3 is TGTGCCAGTAGTATCCCAGGGGGCGAGATTGAAGCTTTCTTT.

The count of this clone is one. The genes are TRBV28 and TRBJ1-2; D might be TRBD1 (6 bases). Per germline, CDR1 MDHEN and CDR2 SYDVKM. The CDR3 totals 13 residues. The V and J ends lost 8 bases and 8 bases respectively, with 18 bases between them. CDR3 coding DNA: TGTGCCAGCGGCCAGGAGGACAGTCGGGGCTACACCTTC. It specifies CASGQEDSRGYTF.

The chain links TRBV5-1 to TRBJ2-3, with D possibly matching TRBD1 (6 bases). The CDR3 contains 15 residues. V was trimmed by 3 bases and J by 1 base, leaving 12 bases between them. Germline CDR1 reads SGHRS; CDR2 reads YFSETQ. The CDR3 reads CASSYSTGGTDTQYF. Written as DNA, the CDR3 is TGCGCCAGCAGCTATTCGACAGGCGGCACAGATACGCAGTATTTT. Full variable domain (rest looked up from reference TRBV5-1 and TRBJ2-3): KAGVTQTPRYLIKTRGQQVTLSCSPISGHRSVSWYQQTPGQGLQFLFEYFSETQRNKGNFPGRFSGRQFSNSRSEMNVSTLELGDSALYLCASSYSTGGTDTQYFGPGTRLTVL.

The rearrangement links TRBV18 to TRBJ2-2; D assignment may be TRBD1 or TRBD2 (5 bases each). The germline CDR1 and CDR2 sequences are KGHSH and LQKENI. CDR3 size: 18 residues. Trimming removed 6 bases at V and 1 base at J, with 21 bases between. CDR3 region: CASSAGTTWGLNTGELFF. The CDR3 DNA reads as TGTGCCAGCTCGGCCGGGACGACCTGGGGCCTGAACACCGGGGAGCTGTTTTTT. Full variable domain (remainder filled in from reference TRBV18 and TRBJ2-2): NAGVMQNPRHLVRRRGQEARLRCSPMKGHSHVYWYRQLPEEGLKFMVYLQKENIIDESGMPKERFSAEFPKEGPSILRIQQVVRGDSAAYFCASSAGTTWGLNTGELFFGEGSRLTVL.

V gene TRBV10-3 combines with J gene TRBJ2-1, with D possibly being TRBD1 (5 bases). Germline CDR1 is ENHRY and CDR2 is SYGVKD. The CDR3 extends over 13 amino acids. V lost 8 bases to trimming and J lost 4 bases, with 12 bases between them. The chain's CDR3 is CAIGALQYNEQFF. The CDR3 DNA is TGTGCCATCGGGGCCCTCCAGTACAATGAGCAGTTCTTC.

DNA for the CDR3: TGTGCCAGCCGGGCCGGACAGGGAGGTTCACCCCTCCACTTT. Its protein is CASRAGQGGSPLHF. This chain connects TRBV9 to TRBJ1-6; 8 bases are shared with TRBD1. Germline loops: CDR1 SGDLS, CDR2 YYNGEE. Losses at the gene ends were 7 bases for V and 9 bases for J; bases not matched to a gene: 9. The CDR3 covers 14 residues.

The chain combines TRBV5-4 with TRBJ2-7; 9 positions match TRBD1. V lost 4 bases to trimming and J lost 2 bases; unmatched junction nucleotides: 7. Germline V lookup: CDR1 SGHNT, CDR2 YYREEE (reference sequence). CDR3 length: 15 amino acids. Written as DNA, the CDR3 is TGTGCCAGCAGCCCTAGACAGGGGGTCACCTACGAGCAGTACTTC. Translation gives CASSPRQGVTYEQYF.

The gene calls are TRBV5-1 and TRBJ2-5; D unclear. Germline assignment: CDR1 SGHRS and CDR2 YFSETQ. Trimming took off 4 bases at V and 5 bases at J, with 9 bases between the two ends. This CDR3 is 12 amino acids long. CDR3 coding DNA: TGCGCCAGCAGCCATGGTGGGGAGACCCAGTACTTC. Protein sequence: CASSHGGETQYF.

The V and J genes are TRBV5-1 and TRBJ2-7, with D possibly TRBD1 on 5 matching bases. The CDR3 has 13 residues. The V gene lost 2 bases and the J gene lost 3 bases, with 9 bases spanning the gap. Germline V gives CDR1 SGHRS, CDR2 YFSETQ. In DNA form, the CDR3 reads TGCGCCAGCAGCTTCGGACACTTCTACGAGCAGTACTTC. This encodes CASSFGHFYEQYF.

This clone was seen a single time. This chain joins TRBV7-3 and TRBJ2-1, with 8 bases matching TRBD2. CDR3 length: 15 amino acids. V was clipped by 2 bases and J by 8 bases; unmatched bases: 8. The germline V gene encodes CDR1 SGHTA and CDR2 FQGTGA. CDR3 residues: CASSLLAGGAHEQFF. The CDR3 nucleotides are TGTGCCAGCAGCTTATTGGCGGGAGGCGCCCATGAGCAGTTCTTC.

V and J are TRBV6-6 and TRBJ1-4; tentatively, D is TRBD1 (6 bases). This CDR3 comprises 16 residues. Trimming removed 5 bases from V and 2 bases from J, with 15 bases in between. Germline V gives CDR1 MNHNY, CDR2 SVGAGI (reference sequence). The CDR3 DNA follows: TGTGCCAGCAGTCCCGGGGGGCGGTGGACTAATGAAAAACTGTTTTTT. Protein product: CASSPGGRWTNEKLFF.

The J gene is TRBJ1-1, the V gene TRBV9; 7 bases line up with TRBD1. Germline-derived CDR1 and CDR2 are SGDLS and YYNGEE. Losses at the gene ends were 4 bases for V and 3 bases for J; bases not matched to a gene: 15. The CDR3 is 17 amino acids. In DNA form, the CDR3 reads TGTGCCAGCAGCCCCCCGACAGGGAGGTCGGTAGACACTGAAGCTTTCTTT. It translates to CASSPPTGRSVDTEAFF. The full variable domain, its missing parts supplied by reference TRBV9 and TRBJ1-1, is DSGVTQTPKHLITATGQRVTLRCSPRSGDLSVYWYQQSLDQGLQFLIQYYNGEERAKGNILERFSAQQFPDLHSELNLSSLELGDSALYFCASSPPTGRSVDTEAFFGQGTRLTVV.

V gene TRBV28 combines with J gene TRBJ2-7; D call uncertain. CDR1 and CDR2 (germline): MDHEN, SYDVKM. This CDR3 has 13 residues. V was trimmed by 2 bases and J by 4 bases, leaving 9 bases between them. The CDR3 region is CASSLTSQYEQYF. CDR3 DNA sequence: TGTGCCAGCAGTTTAACCTCTCAATACGAGCAGTACTTC.

The V call is TRBV5-8, the J call TRBJ1-5, with a tentative D call TRBD1 (6 bases). The V end was cut by 4 bases, the J end by 2 bases, with 16 bases between. Germline V gene data show CDR1 as SGHTS and CDR2 as YDEGEE. The CDR3 totals 16 residues. The DNA of the CDR3 is TGTGCCAGCAGCGTCTTAGGGGGTATAGGCAATCAGCCCCAGCATTTT. Amino acid sequence: CASSVLGGIGNQPQHF.

The V gene is TRBV5-8, the J gene TRBJ2-1, with TRBD2 matching over 7 bases. The length of the CDR3 is 14 residues. The germline gives CDR1 SGHTS, CDR2 YDEGEE. V was clipped by 2 bases and J by 4 bases; unmatched bases: 3. The CDR3 DNA reads TGTGCCAGCAGCTTAGGGGAGGGATACAATGAGCAGTTCTTC. Translated: CASSLGEGYNEQFF.

CDR3 sequence: CASSLGTHRDGELFF. CDR3 DNA sequence: TGTGCCAGCAGCTTGGGGACCCACAGAGACGGGGAGCTGTTTTTT. The V and J genes are TRBV11-3 and TRBJ2-2; either TRBD1 or TRBD2 may supply D (5 bases each). Deletions cut 3 bases from V and 7 bases from J, with 15 bases between. Germline V gives CDR1 SGHNT, CDR2 YENEEA. CDR3 length: 15 amino acids.

The CDR3 reads CASSLKAFGVYQETQYF. CDR3 nucleotides: TGTGCCAGCAGCTTGAAAGCCTTCGGGGTGTACCAAGAGACCCAGTACTTC. The chain has TRBV27 and TRBJ2-5; D is possibly TRBD2 (5 bases). From germline, CDR1 is MNHEY and CDR2 SMNVEV (reference sequence). The CDR3 contains 17 residues. V dropped 6 bases and J dropped 0 bases, with 20 bases sitting between them.

V and J are TRBV7-9 and TRBJ2-5; D uncertain. Germline CDR1 and CDR2: SEHNR and FQNEAQ (reference sequence). The CDR3 length is 18 residues. The V gene lost 5 bases and the J gene lost 6 bases, with 28 bases spanning the gap. This chain's CDR3 is CASSLRPSASSNEQTQYF. In nucleotides, the CDR3 is TGTGCCAGCAGCCTCCGCCCGTCGGCGTCATCAAACGAGCAGACCCAGTACTTC.

About this clone: An end of the junction differs from the germline gene, which may be a read error. The chain employs TRBV23-1 and TRBJ1-1; possible D gene TRBD1, 5 bases. TRBV23-1 counts as an open reading frame of uncertain function. The CDR3 is 14 residues long. The CDR3 loop reads CASIQTPGHTEAFF. CDR3 in DNA: TGCGCCAGCATTCAAACACCGGGGCACACTGAAGCTTTCTTT.

The rearrangement uses TRBV6-1 and TRBJ2-7; TRBD2 aligns across 9 bases. With 7 bases clipped from V and 2 bases from J, the junction kept 6 bases outside the gene matches. This CDR3 comprises 14 residues. CDR1 is MNHNS and CDR2 is SASEGT in the germline V gene. The CDR3 loop is CASKSTSGTYEQYF. The CDR3 DNA reads as TGTGCCAGCAAATCGACTAGCGGAACCTACGAGCAGTACTTC.

This clone was seen a single time. The chain is built from TRBV5-1 and TRBJ2-6; D could derive from TRBD1 or TRBD2 (6 bases each). V shed 4 bases and J shed 4 bases, with 21 bases lying between them. Germline CDR1 reads SGHRS; CDR2 reads YFSETQ. This CDR3 spans 18 amino acids. The CDR3 bases are TGCGCCAGCAGCCCGGTAGCGGTGGGGGGCCCCGGGGCCAACGTCCTGACTTTC. Translating gives CASSPVAVGGPGANVLTF.

J is TRBJ2-1 and V is TRBV2; 10 nucleotides match TRBD1. Germline loops: CDR1 SNHLY, CDR2 FYNNEI. The CDR3 has 15 residues. The V and J ends lost 5 bases and 5 bases, in that order; junction bases with no gene match: 6. This CDR3 is CASSTDRGPHNEQFF. The CDR3 bases are TGTGCCAGCAGTACCGACAGGGGGCCCCACAATGAGCAGTTCTTC. Full variable domain (outside the CDR3, taken from reference TRBV2 and TRBJ2-1): EPEVTQTPSHQVTQMGQEVILRCVPISNHLYFYWYRQILGQKVEFLVSFYNNEISEKSEIFDDQFSVERPDGSNFTLKIRSTKLEDSAMYFCASSTDRGPHNEQFFGPGTRLTVL.

V is TRBV9 and J is TRBJ2-5; perhaps TRBD2 as D (6 bases). Germline CDR1 SGDLS, CDR2 YYNGEE. The CDR3 is 16 amino acids. V lost 4 bases to trimming and J lost 4 bases, with 20 bases between them. The CDR3 loop reads CASSPLAGGPGETQYF. The CDR3 DNA reads as TGTGCCAGCAGCCCACTAGCCGGAGGGCCGGGAGAGACCCAGTACTTC.